The clone carrying this T cell receptor (beta chain) has only a few counts. Library preparation (for TCRbeta) was performed with unique molecular identifiers. TCRdb processed the PCR reads anew with MiXCR; each CDR3 protein has one entry. This table has hundreds of thousands of distinct CDR3 sequences, 16% appearing once. This CDR3 is built from 14 residues. Germline V lookup: CDR1 KGHDR, CDR2 SFDVKD. The V end lost 4 bases, the J end lost 6 bases, and 12 bases lay between the germline ends. This record comes from a study of T-cell reconstitution after alpha-beta-depleted transplantation in children. Sequencing used PBMCs from the stem cell graft donor, obtained from the stem cell graft. V usage is TRBV24-1 and J usage is TRBJ1-5; TRBD1 might be the D (5 bases). The TCR sequence derives from a human donor who donated a stem cell graft to a child with acute myeloid leukemia. CDR3 DNA: TGTGCCACCAGTGAGGCAGGGCTGATTCAGCCCCAGCATTTT. This translates into CATSEAGLIQPQHF.